This passage covers 24 T cell receptor beta chains from one sample sequenced in a study of graft-versus-host responses after intestinal transplantation. Irradiated stimulators labeled with violet dye, around 200,000 in number, were plated with around 200,000 CFSE-labeled responders. Sequencing used immunoSEQ multiplex PCR; TCRdb keeps in-frame clones, though not all of them. The sample holds approximately 13,000 clones, over 35% seen once. The specimen was alloreactive CD8+ T cells from a mixed lymphocyte reaction culture, collected before intestinal transplant. Described subset: CFSE-low proliferating T cells sorted from approximately six-day pre-transplant mixed lymphocyte reaction (GvH or HvG direction). Receptor source: a human patient who received an intestinal transplant.

The V gene is TRBV19, the J gene TRBJ1-2, with D uncertain. The CDR3 is 13 residues long. The V and J ends lost 2 bases and 4 bases respectively, with 8 bases between them. CDR1 and CDR2 (germline): LNHDA, SQIVND (reference sequence). CDR3 nucleotide sequence: TGTGCCAGTAGTATAATGGGGTCCTATGGCTACACCTTC. Protein sequence: CASSIMGSYGYTF.

V usage is TRBV7-6 and J usage is TRBJ2-1; 7 positions agree with TRBD2. The CDR3 sequence is 14 residues long. The junction had 8 bases not matched to a gene; V was cut back by 3 bases and J by 9 bases. Germline CDR1 and CDR2: SGHVS and FNYEAQ. The CDR3: CASSFRLASSEQFF. CDR3 bases: TGTGCCAGCAGCTTCCGACTAGCATCCTCTGAGCAGTTCTTC. The variable domain in full, with the rest retrieved from reference TRBV7-6 and TRBJ2-1, is GAGVSQSPRYKVTKRGQDVALRCDPISGHVSLYWYRQALGQGPEFLTYFNYEAQQDKSGLPNDRFSAERPEGSISTLTIQRTEQRDSAMYRCASSFRLASSEQFFGPGTRLTVL.

This clone rates as medium-sized. The genes are TRBV7-9 and TRBJ2-2; a possible D gene is TRBD2 (6 bases). From germline, CDR1 is SEHNR and CDR2 FQNEAQ (reference sequence). The CDR3 consists of 14 residues. The V gene lost 5 bases and the J gene lost 8 bases, with 15 bases spanning the gap. CDR3 amino acids: CASSQSGLSGELFF. CDR3 coding DNA: TGTGCCAGCAGCCAAAGCGGGTTATCGGGGGAGCTGTTTTTT.

This clone is medium-sized in the sample. The CDR3, as DNA: TGTGCCAGCAGTTACGGGGGAACCGCTACCCCTGGCTACACCTTC. Translation: CASSYGGTATPGYTF. The chain combines TRBV6-5 with TRBJ1-2; tentatively, D is TRBD1 (5 bases). The CDR3 sequence is 15 residues long. Trimming stripped 2 bases from V and 7 bases from J, with 17 bases between. Germline CDR1 MNHEY, CDR2 SVGAGI.

V is TRBV7-9 and J is TRBJ1-1; maybe TRBD1 (6 bases). V was pared by 4 bases and J by 0 bases, with 15 bases between. CDR1 is SEHNR and CDR2 is FQNEAQ in the germline V gene (reference sequence). The length of the CDR3 is 16 residues. Written as DNA, the CDR3 is TGTGCCAGCAGCTCAATTAACAGGGACATGAACACTGAAGCTTTCTTT. Translating gives CASSSINRDMNTEAFF.

A few counts support this clone. The rearrangement links TRBV2 to TRBJ1-5; perhaps TRBD1 as D (5 bases). Germline V gene sequence: CDR1 SNHLY, CDR2 FYNNEI. The length of the CDR3 is 13 residues. V shed 6 bases and J shed 7 bases, with 13 bases lying between them. DNA for the CDR3: TGTGCCAGCAGGGAGGGGTCGGGACAGCCCCAGCATTTT. It translates to CASREGSGQPQHF.

In its sample, this clone was seen a few times. V and J are TRBV4-1 and TRBJ2-3; the match to TRBD2 covers 7 bases. The CDR3 covers 13 residues. Germline lookup yields CDR1 MGHRA and CDR2 YSYEKL. J lost 10 bases, V lost 4 bases, and 8 bases had no gene match. The CDR3 loop is CASSPPNGGAQYF. The CDR3 bases are TGCGCCAGCAGCCCTCCTAATGGGGGGGCGCAGTATTTT.

This clone has only a few counts. The J gene is TRBJ2-4, the V gene TRBV10-3, with D hard to call. This CDR3 spans 12 amino acids. Germline V gene sequence: CDR1 ENHRY, CDR2 SYGVKD. The V and J ends lost 4 bases and 7 bases respectively, with 8 bases between them. CDR3 bases: TGTGCCATCAGTGCCCGGCGGAACATTCAGTACTTC. Its translation: CAISARRNIQYF.

CDR3 loop: CASSLGNTIYF. In DNA form, the CDR3 reads TGTGCCAGCTCATTGGGAAACACCATATATTTT. This rearrangement joins TRBV13 to TRBJ1-3; D unclear. From germline, CDR1 is PRHDT and CDR2 FYEKMQ (reference sequence). V was pared by 8 bases and J by 4 bases, with 6 bases between. The CDR3 is 11 residues long.

This chain links TRBV14 with TRBJ2-5, with D maybe TRBD1 (5 bases). Trimming left V 0 bases short and J 4 bases short, with 12 bases between. Germline-derived CDR1 and CDR2 are SGHDN and FVKESK. This CDR3 comprises 15 residues. Here the CDR3 reads CASSQEMGLLETQYF. The CDR3 nucleotides read TGTGCCAGCAGCCAAGAAATGGGGCTCTTAGAGACCCAGTACTTC. Using reference TRBV14 and TRBJ2-5 for the parts outside the CDR3, the full variable domain is EAGVTQFPSHSVIEKGQTVTLRCDPISGHDNLYWYRRVMGKEIKFLLHFVKESKQDESGMPNNRFLAERTGGTYSTLKVQPAELEDSGVYFCASSQEMGLLETQYFGPGTRLLVL.

This clone was seen only a few times. The chain links TRBV7-2 to TRBJ2-1; TRBD2 is a possible D gene (5 bases). The germline CDR1 and CDR2 sequences are SGHTA and FQGNSA. The CDR3 spans 15 residues. The V end was cut by 8 bases, the J end by 2 bases, with 16 bases between. The chain's CDR3 is CASALTGIPYNEQFF. The CDR3 bases are TGTGCCAGCGCCCTGACGGGGATACCCTACAATGAGCAGTTCTTC.

The chain employs TRBV7-2 and TRBJ2-1, with a tentative D call TRBD1 (6 bases). Germline V gene lookup returns CDR1 SGHTA and CDR2 FQGNSA. The V gene lost 4 bases and the J gene lost 9 bases, with 16 bases spanning the gap. The CDR3 loop spans 14 amino acids. CDR3 in amino acids: CASSWAGTSSEQFF. The CDR3 DNA is TGTGCCAGCAGCTGGGCCGGGACATCGAGTGAGCAGTTCTTC.

This clone was found a few times. The chain is built from TRBV27 and TRBJ2-7; no firm D call. Trimming left V 2 bases short and J 6 bases short, with 8 bases between. Germline CDR1 is MNHEY and CDR2 is SMNVEV (reference sequence). CDR3 length equals 12 residues. The CDR3 bases are TGTGCCAGCAGTTTAGACGGGTTCGAGCAGTACTTC. Protein: CASSLDGFEQYF.

This clone is classed as medium-sized. The chain links TRBV9 to TRBJ1-3, with 8 bases that match TRBD1. The CDR3 spans 14 residues. Germline-derived CDR1 and CDR2 are SGDLS and YYNGEE. V lost 4 bases, J lost 8 bases, and 8 bases stayed unmatched. The CDR3: CASSLRTGRDTIYF. CDR3 DNA sequence: TGTGCCAGCAGCCTTCGGACAGGGAGGGACACCATATATTTT.

V usage is TRBV27 and J usage is TRBJ2-2; D is unresolved. The CDR3 covers 12 residues. CDR1 and CDR2 (germline): MNHEY, SMNVEV (reference sequence). V was shortened by 3 bases and J by 5 bases, with 4 bases between the two germline ends. For the CDR3, the DNA is TGTGCCAGCAGTTTTATAACCGGGGAGCTGTTTTTT. Protein sequence: CASSFITGELFF.

This clone has just one count. The J gene is TRBJ2-5, the V gene TRBV2; 11 positions agree with TRBD2. Germline-derived CDR1 and CDR2 are SNHLY and FYNNEI. CDR3 length equals 17 residues. The trim removed 6 bases at V and 5 bases at J, leaving 14 bases unmatched. The CDR3 is CASSLELGLAGFETQYF. Here the CDR3 DNA reads TGTGCCAGCAGCCTAGAATTAGGACTAGCGGGTTTTGAGACCCAGTACTTC.

The gene calls are TRBV6-5 and TRBJ2-7; D gene unclear. Germline CDR1 and CDR2: MNHEY and SVGAGI. The ends were cut back, 5 bases at V and 2 bases at J, with 13 bases in the middle. CDR3 length: 14 residues. The CDR3, as DNA: TGTGCCAGCAGTGCGACGATCACTCCCTACGAGCAGTACTTC. Translation gives CASSATITPYEQYF.

The genes are TRBV15 and TRBJ1-4, with TRBD1 matching 8 bases. Trimming took 1 base from V and 2 from J; bases not matched to a gene: 3. The CDR3 runs 16 residues. Germline V lookup: CDR1 LNHNV, CDR2 YYDKDF (reference sequence). In DNA, the CDR3 is TGTGCCACCAGCAGAGGAAGACAGGGGACTAATGAAAAACTGTTTTTT. Translation: CATSRGRQGTNEKLFF.

V gene TRBV5-6 combines with J gene TRBJ2-3; 7 bases match TRBD2. The CDR3 runs 12 residues. V dropped 4 bases and J dropped 6; count of bases not matched to a gene: 2. Germline assignment: CDR1 SGHDT and CDR2 YYEEEE. CDR3 DNA sequence: TGTGCCAGCAGCGTCGGGGGGGATACGCAGTATTTT. Protein product: CASSVGGDTQYF.

The J gene is TRBJ2-7, the V gene TRBV5-1; D might be TRBD2 (6 bases). The CDR3 runs to 14 residues. Trimming removed 2 bases at V and 1 base at J, with 10 bases between. Germline CDR1 and CDR2: SGHRS and YFSETQ. DNA of the CDR3: TGCGCCAGCAGCTTAGTCGGGGGATCCTACGAGCAGTACTTC. It translates to CASSLVGGSYEQYF.

This clone was seen only once. The CDR3 nucleotides are TGTGCCAGCAGTTTACGTGGGGGGCCCTACGAGCAGTACTTC. This codes for CASSLRGGPYEQYF. This chain connects TRBV27 to TRBJ2-7; D assignment may be TRBD1 or TRBD2 (6 bases each). The germline V gene encodes CDR1 MNHEY and CDR2 SMNVEV (reference sequence). The ends were cut back, 2 bases at V and 2 bases at J, with 10 bases in the middle. CDR3 length: 14 amino acids.

CDR3 sequence: CASSNWTNEGYEQYF. The CDR3 region has the DNA TGTGCCAGCAGCAACTGGACGAACGAGGGCTACGAGCAGTACTTC. The gene calls are TRBV7-8 and TRBJ2-7, with D perhaps TRBD2 (5 bases). Germline assignment: CDR1 SGHVS and CDR2 FQNEAQ. The V and J ends lost 5 bases and 3 bases respectively, with 17 bases between them. CDR3 length: 15 amino acids.

This clone showed up just a few times. This chain joins TRBV7-3 and TRBJ2-5; no firm D call. Trimming cost V 5 bases and J 3 bases, with 10 bases left between them. CDR3 length: 13 residues. From germline, CDR1 is SGHTA and CDR2 FQGTGA. CDR3 nucleotide sequence: TGTGCCAGCAGCCAGACCAGGAAAGAGACCCAGTACTTC. As protein: CASSQTRKETQYF.

This clone was recorded a few times. V gene TRBV18 combines with J gene TRBJ1-3, with a tentative D call TRBD1 (6 bases). With 4 bases removed from V and 0 bases from J, the gap between germline ends came to 13 bases. The CDR3 contains 16 residues. In germline, CDR1 is KGHSH, CDR2 LQKENI. The CDR3 DNA reads TGTGCCAGCTCACGGCCTCGGGGGCTCTCTGGAAACACCATATATTTT. Translation gives CASSRPRGLSGNTIYF.